The 14 T cell receptor beta chains presented below share a single source sample, sequenced in a study of siplizumab effects on memory and regulatory T cells (dated 2019 in TCRdb). The library was obtained by the immunoSEQ multiplex PCR assay. TCRdb obtained this table from immuneACCESS and retained in-frame rearrangements with V and J assigned. These tables miss some clones; where compared with another copy, unresolved V genes account for less than half of the shortfall, and the remainder is unexplained. The sample table records some 100,000 clones; roughly 93% of these occur just once. The ten top clones hold 6.5% of the sample. The sample taken for sequencing was CD8+ T cells sorted from blood. The receptor source for this set is a human donor in good health.

This clone was picked up one time. The chain recombines TRBV7-6 with TRBJ2-5; perhaps D is TRBD1 or TRBD2 (5 bases each). The V gene's germline CDR1 is SGHVS and CDR2 FNYEAQ. The CDR3 has 15 amino acids. Trimming took off 1 base at V and 5 bases at J, with 14 bases between the two ends. The CDR3 nucleotides read TGTGCCAGCAGCTTAGGGCCGGGGACGCTTGAGACCCAGTACTTC. Protein sequence: CASSLGPGTLETQYF.

The rearrangement joins TRBV5-6 to TRBJ2-7; 8 bases map to TRBD2. This CDR3 is 14 amino acids long. V lost 4 bases, J lost 2 bases, and 5 bases stayed unmatched. Per germline, CDR1 SGHDT and CDR2 YYEEEE. Written as DNA, the CDR3 is TGTGCCAGCAGCCCTGGACTAGCAACCTACGAGCAGTACTTC. This gives the protein CASSPGLATYEQYF.

The gene calls are TRBV25-1 and TRBJ2-7; 7 nucleotides align to TRBD2. The CDR3 is 13 residues long. Germline trimming cut 5 bases from V and 3 bases from J; bases unmatched to any gene: 4. Germline loops: CDR1 MGHDK, CDR2 SYGVNS. The CDR3, as DNA: TGTGCCAGCAGTCCGAGCGGGGACTACGAGCAGTACTTC. It yields the protein CASSPSGDYEQYF.

The chain links TRBV7-6 to TRBJ2-3; D call uncertain. Germline V lookup: CDR1 SGHVS, CDR2 FNYEAQ. With 5 bases removed from V and 1 base from J, the gap between germline ends came to 10 bases. The CDR3 totals 14 residues. This CDR3 is CASSPAVGTDTQYF. The CDR3, as DNA: TGTGCCAGCAGCCCCGCAGTAGGCACAGATACGCAGTATTTT.

The chain carries TRBV27 and TRBJ1-1, with D perhaps TRBD1 (6 bases). The CDR3 spans 13 residues. V lost 2 bases and J 4 bases, leaving 8 bases between the germline ends. Germline V lookup: CDR1 MNHEY, CDR2 SMNVEV (reference sequence). CDR3 loop: CASSLGGGTEAFF. The CDR3 DNA sequence: TGTGCCAGCAGTTTAGGGGGCGGCACTGAAGCTTTCTTT.

This clone was picked up one time. V usage is TRBV7-9 and J usage is TRBJ1-2; D perhaps matches TRBD1 (6 bases). Per the germline V gene, CDR1 is SEHNR and CDR2 is FQNEAQ (reference sequence). This CDR3 spans 17 amino acids. V was cut by 1 base and J by 0 bases, with 15 bases left in between. The CDR3 DNA reads as TGTGCCAGCAGCTTAGAAGTCCCCCGGACAGCTAACTATGGCTACACCTTC. This gives the protein CASSLEVPRTANYGYTF.

The V call is TRBV6-5, the J call TRBJ2-7, with D possibly TRBD1 on 6 matching bases. V lost 0 bases and J 1 base, leaving 10 bases between the germline ends. The germline V gene encodes CDR1 MNHEY and CDR2 SVGAGI. This CDR3 contains 15 residues. The CDR3 sequence: CASSYSPGQSYEQYF. In DNA form, the CDR3 reads TGTGCCAGCAGTTACTCTCCAGGACAGTCCTACGAGCAGTACTTC.

This chain connects TRBV7-9 to TRBJ2-7, with 7 positions matching TRBD2. V gave up 5 bases and J gave up 2 bases; unmatched junction bases: 9. The CDR3 spans 15 residues. The germline gives CDR1 SEHNR, CDR2 FQNEAQ (reference sequence). The CDR3 coding sequence is TGTGCCAGCAGCCCAAGCCCTAGCGGTCCCTACGAGCAGTACTTC. Translation: CASSPSPSGPYEQYF.

CDR3 in amino acids: CASTGPRNQPQHF. The DNA for the CDR3 is TGTGCCAGCACCGGACCTCGCAATCAGCCCCAGCATTTT. The genes are TRBV27 and TRBJ1-5; D not resolved. The CDR3 sequence is 13 residues long. Looked up from germline, CDR1 is MNHEY and CDR2 is SMNVEV (reference sequence). Trimming removed 7 bases at V and 2 bases at J, with 9 bases between.

The genes are TRBV19 and TRBJ2-3; 9 bases align to TRBD2. The CDR3 is 15 residues long. The ends lost 5 bases at V and 6 bases at J; junction bases unmatched: 9. Germline values: CDR1 LNHDA, CDR2 SQIVND (reference sequence). CDR3 in amino acids: CASSRIAGVYDTQYF. In nucleotides, the CDR3 is TGTGCCAGTAGTCGAATAGCGGGAGTGTATGATACGCAGTATTTT. Based on the CDR3 plus reference TRBV19 and TRBJ2-3, the full variable domain is DGGITQSPKYLFRKEGQNVTLSCEQNLNHDAMYWYRQDPGQGLRLIYYSQIVNDFQKGDIAEGYSVSREKKESFPLTVTSAQKNPTAFYLCASSRIAGVYDTQYFGPGTRLTVL.

This clone appeared a single time. CDR3 bases: TGCGCCAGCAGCCAAGAAGACAGGGGAAACTACGAGCAGTACTTC. Its protein product is CASSQEDRGNYEQYF. This rearrangement joins TRBV4-1 to TRBJ2-7, with 8 bases aligning to TRBD1. The CDR3 contains 15 residues. Germline V gene lookup returns CDR1 MGHRA and CDR2 YSYEKL. V lost 0 bases and J lost 3; bases outside the gene matches: 4.

This clone has just one count. The rearrangement links TRBV2 to TRBJ1-1; TRBD1 matches 9 bases. The CDR3 has 16 amino acids. J gave up 3 bases and V 4 bases, and 9 bases lay outside the gene matches. Germline lookup yields CDR1 SNHLY and CDR2 FYNNEI. CDR3 residues: CASSGPGQGAYTEAFF. The CDR3 DNA is TGTGCCAGCAGTGGGCCGGGACAGGGCGCTTACACTGAAGCTTTCTTT. The full variable domain, in which reference TRBV2 and TRBJ1-1 provide the parts outside the CDR3, is EPEVTQTPSHQVTQMGQEVILRCVPISNHLYFYWYRQILGQKVEFLVSFYNNEISEKSEIFDDQFSVERPDGSNFTLKIRSTKLEDSAMYFCASSGPGQGAYTEAFFGQGTRLTVV.

This chain links TRBV7-9 with TRBJ1-1; D gene ambiguous. Germline CDR1 reads SEHNR; CDR2 reads FQNEAQ (reference sequence). The CDR3 runs to 12 residues. With 5 bases removed from V and 3 bases from J, the gap between germline ends came to 7 bases. The CDR3 nucleotides are TGTGCCAGCAGCCCCGGGCACACTGAAGCTTTCTTT. Protein sequence: CASSPGHTEAFF.

The J gene is TRBJ2-2, the V gene TRBV4-2; 9 nucleotides agree with TRBD2. Per germline, CDR1 LGHNA and CDR2 YNFKEQ. After removal of 0 bases from V and 7 bases from J, the junction contained 9 bases not matched to a gene. The length of the CDR3 is 17 residues. The CDR3 DNA is TGTGCCAGCAGCCAAGATTTTGCGGGACTAGCCGGCGGGGAGCTGTTTTTT. Amino acids: CASSQDFAGLAGGELFF.